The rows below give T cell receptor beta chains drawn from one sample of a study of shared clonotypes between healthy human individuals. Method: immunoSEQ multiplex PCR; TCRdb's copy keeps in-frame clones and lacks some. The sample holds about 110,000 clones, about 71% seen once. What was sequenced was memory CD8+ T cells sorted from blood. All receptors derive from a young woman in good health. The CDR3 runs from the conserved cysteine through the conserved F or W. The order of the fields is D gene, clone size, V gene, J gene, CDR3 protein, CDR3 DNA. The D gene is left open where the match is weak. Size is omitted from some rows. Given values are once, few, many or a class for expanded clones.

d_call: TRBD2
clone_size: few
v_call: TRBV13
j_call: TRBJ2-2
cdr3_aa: CASSLRLAGGIGELFF
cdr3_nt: TGTGCCAGCAGCTTAAGACTAGCGGGAGGGATCGGGGAGCTGTTTTTT

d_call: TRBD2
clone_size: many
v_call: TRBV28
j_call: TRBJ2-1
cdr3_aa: CASSTLAGDINEQFF
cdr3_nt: TGTGCCAGCAGCACCTTAGCGGGAGACATAAATGAGCAGTTCTTC

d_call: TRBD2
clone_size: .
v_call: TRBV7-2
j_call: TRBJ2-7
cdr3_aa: CASSPGLAAVEQYF
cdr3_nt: TGTGCCAGCAGCCCGGGACTAGCGGCGGTCGAGCAGTACTTC

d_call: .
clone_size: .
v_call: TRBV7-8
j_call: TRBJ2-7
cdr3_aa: CASSLAGNPYEQYF
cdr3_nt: TGTGCCAGCAGCTTAGCAGGGAATCCCTACGAGCAGTACTTC

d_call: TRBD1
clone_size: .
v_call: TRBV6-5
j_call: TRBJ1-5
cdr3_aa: CASSSTGSGNQPQHF
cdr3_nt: TGTGCCAGCAGCTCGACAGGGTCAGGCAATCAGCCCCAGCATTTT

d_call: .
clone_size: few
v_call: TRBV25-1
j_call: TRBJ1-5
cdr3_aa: CASSSPRQPQHF
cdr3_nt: TGTGCCAGCAGTTCCCCCAGACAGCCCCAGCATTTT

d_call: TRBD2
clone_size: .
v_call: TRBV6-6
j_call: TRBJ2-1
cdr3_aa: CASSLGTSGTKWQFF
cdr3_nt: TGTGCCAGCAGCCTCGGGACTAGCGGGACAAAATGGCAGTTCTTC

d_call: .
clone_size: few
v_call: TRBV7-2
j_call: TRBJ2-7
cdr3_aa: CASRFYRGYF
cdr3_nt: TGTGCCAGCAGGTTCTACCGGGGGTACTTC

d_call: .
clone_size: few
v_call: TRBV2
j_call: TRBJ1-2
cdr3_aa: CASSLKRQALNDGYTF
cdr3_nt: TGTGCCAGCAGCTTAAAACGACAAGCGTTAAATGATGGCTACACCTTC

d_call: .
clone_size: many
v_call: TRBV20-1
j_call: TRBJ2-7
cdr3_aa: CSAEEIYEQYF
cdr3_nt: TGCAGTGCCGAGGAAATTTACGAGCAGTACTTC

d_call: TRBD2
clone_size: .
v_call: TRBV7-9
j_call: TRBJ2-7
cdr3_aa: CASSLLAGVASEQYF
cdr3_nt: TGTGCCAGCAGCTTGCTAGCGGGAGTAGCAAGCGAGCAGTACTTC

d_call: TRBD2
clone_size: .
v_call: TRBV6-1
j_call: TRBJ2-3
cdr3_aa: CASSRVAGAGDTQYF
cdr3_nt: TGTGCCAGCAGTAGGGTAGCGGGAGCGGGCGATACGCAGTATTTT

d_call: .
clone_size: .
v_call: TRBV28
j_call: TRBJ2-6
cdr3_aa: CASSTELEGTGANVLTF
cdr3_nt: TGTGCCAGCAGTACAGAGCTCGAGGGGACCGGGGCCAACGTCCTGACTTTC

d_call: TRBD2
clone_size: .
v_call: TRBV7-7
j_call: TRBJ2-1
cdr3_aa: CASSPGLAGTNEQFF
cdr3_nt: TGTGCCAGCAGCCCGGGACTAGCGGGGACTAATGAGCAGTTCTTC

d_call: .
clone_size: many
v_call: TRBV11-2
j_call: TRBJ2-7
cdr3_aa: CASSLLVFRGYRLIYEQYF
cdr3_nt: TGTGCCAGCAGCTTACTAGTATTTCGGGGATACCGGTTGATCTACGAGCAGTACTTC

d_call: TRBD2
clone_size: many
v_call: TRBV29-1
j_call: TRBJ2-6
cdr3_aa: CSAELAGSSGANVLTF
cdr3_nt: TGCAGCGCCGAGTTAGCGGGAAGCTCTGGGGCCAACGTCCTGACTTTC

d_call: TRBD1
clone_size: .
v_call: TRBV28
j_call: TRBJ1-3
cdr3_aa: CASSSLGGGAGNTIYF
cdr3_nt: TGTGCCAGCAGTTCCCTGGGAGGGGGCGCTGGAAACACCATATATTTT

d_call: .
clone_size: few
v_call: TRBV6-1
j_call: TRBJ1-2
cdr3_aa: CASSERPEYGYTF
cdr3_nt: TGTGCCAGCAGTGAAAGGCCCGAGTATGGCTACACCTTC

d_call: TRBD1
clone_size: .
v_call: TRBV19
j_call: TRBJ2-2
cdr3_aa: CASRDRVYTGELFF
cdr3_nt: TGTGCCAGTAGGGACAGGGTGTACACCGGGGAGCTGTTTTTT

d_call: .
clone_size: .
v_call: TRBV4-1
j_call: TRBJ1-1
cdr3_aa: CASSQDHWQVNTEAFF
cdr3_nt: TGCGCCAGCAGCCAAGATCATTGGCAGGTGAACACTGAAGCTTTCTTT

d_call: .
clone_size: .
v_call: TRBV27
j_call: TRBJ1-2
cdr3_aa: CASTNQGRRGHGYTF
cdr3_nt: TGTGCCAGCACGAATCAGGGCAGGCGAGGGCATGGCTACACCTTC

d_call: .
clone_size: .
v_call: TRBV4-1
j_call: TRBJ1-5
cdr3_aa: CASSQVGGERLNQPQHF
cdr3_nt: TGCGCCAGCAGCCAAGTAGGGGGGGAGAGACTCAATCAGCCCCAGCATTTT

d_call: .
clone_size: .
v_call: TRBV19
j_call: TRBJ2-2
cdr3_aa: CASSILSTGELFF
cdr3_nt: TGTGCCAGTAGTATCCTCAGTACCGGGGAGCTGTTTTTT

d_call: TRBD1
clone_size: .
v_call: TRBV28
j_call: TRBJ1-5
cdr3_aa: CASSRDRGRNQPQHF
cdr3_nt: TGTGCCAGCAGTCGGGACAGGGGGCGTAATCAGCCCCAGCATTTT

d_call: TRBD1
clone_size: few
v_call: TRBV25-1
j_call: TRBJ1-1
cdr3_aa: CASSVGQGDLSEAFF
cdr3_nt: TGTGCCAGCAGTGTAGGACAGGGAGATCTCTCTGAAGCTTTCTTT

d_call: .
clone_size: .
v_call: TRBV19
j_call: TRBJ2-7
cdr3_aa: CASRPPGGHFYEQYF
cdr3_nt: TGTGCCAGTAGACCTCCCGGGGGACACTTCTACGAGCAGTACTTC

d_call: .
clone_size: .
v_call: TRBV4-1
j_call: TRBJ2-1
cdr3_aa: CASSQEVTGLDNEQFF
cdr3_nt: TGCGCCAGCAGCCAAGAGGTCACAGGACTCGACAATGAGCAGTTCTTC

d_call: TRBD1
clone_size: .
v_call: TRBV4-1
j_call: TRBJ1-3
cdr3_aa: CASSQAGTGRGNTIYF
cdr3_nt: TGCGCCAGCAGCCAAGCAGGGACAGGGAGAGGAAACACCATATATTTT

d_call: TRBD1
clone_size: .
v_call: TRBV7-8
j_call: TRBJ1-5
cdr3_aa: CASSQTGQGQPQHF
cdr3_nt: TGTGCCAGCAGCCAGACAGGGCAGGGTCAGCCCCAGCATTTT

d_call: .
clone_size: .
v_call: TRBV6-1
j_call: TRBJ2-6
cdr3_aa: CASSAKYSGANVLTF
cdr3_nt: TGTGCCAGCAGTGCTAAGTATTCTGGGGCCAACGTCCTGACTTTC

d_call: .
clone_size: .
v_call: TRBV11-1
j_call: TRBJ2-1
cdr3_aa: CASSAYNEQFF
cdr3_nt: TGTGCCAGCAGCGCTTACAATGAGCAGTTCTTC

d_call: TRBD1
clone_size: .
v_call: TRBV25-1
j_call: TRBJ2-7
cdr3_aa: CASSEDRGTYEQYF
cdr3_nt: TGTGCCAGCAGTGAAGACAGGGGTACCTACGAGCAGTACTTC

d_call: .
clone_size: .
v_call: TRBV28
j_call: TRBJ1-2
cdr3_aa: CASRLGSPYGYTF
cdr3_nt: TGTGCCAGCAGGTTGGGGTCTCCCTATGGCTACACCTTC

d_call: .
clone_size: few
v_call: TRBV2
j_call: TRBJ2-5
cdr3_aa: CASSYRGGGQETQYF
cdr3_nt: TGTGCCAGCAGTTACAGGGGAGGAGGGCAAGAGACCCAGTACTTC

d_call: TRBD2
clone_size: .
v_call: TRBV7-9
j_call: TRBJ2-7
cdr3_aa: CASSLAVNEQYF
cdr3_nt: TGTGCCAGCAGCCTAGCGGTCAACGAGCAGTACTTC

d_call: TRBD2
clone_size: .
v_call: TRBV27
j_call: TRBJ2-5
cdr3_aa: CASSLMGGETQYF
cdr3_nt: TGTGCCAGCAGTTTGATGGGGGGGGAGACCCAGTACTTC

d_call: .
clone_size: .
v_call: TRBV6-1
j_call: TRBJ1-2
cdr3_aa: CASSEAGTPYGYTF
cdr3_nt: TGTGCCAGCAGTGAAGCGGGGACGCCGTATGGCTACACCTTC

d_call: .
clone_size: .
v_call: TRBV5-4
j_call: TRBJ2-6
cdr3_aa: CASSSLVPSGANVLTF
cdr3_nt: TGTGCCAGCTCATCCCTGGTCCCCTCTGGGGCCAACGTCCTGACTTTC

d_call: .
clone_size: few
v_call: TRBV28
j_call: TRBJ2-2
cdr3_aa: CASSLRLF
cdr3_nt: TGTGCCAGCAGTTTAAGACTTTTT

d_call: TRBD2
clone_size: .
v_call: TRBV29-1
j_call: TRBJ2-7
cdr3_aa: CSATPGLAGGPYEQYF
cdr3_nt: TGCAGCGCCACACCAGGACTAGCGGGAGGTCCCTACGAGCAGTACTTC

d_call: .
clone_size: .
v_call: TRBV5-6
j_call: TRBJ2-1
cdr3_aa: CASSLVAVYEQFF
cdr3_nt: TGTGCCAGCAGCTTGGTGGCGGTTTATGAGCAGTTCTTC

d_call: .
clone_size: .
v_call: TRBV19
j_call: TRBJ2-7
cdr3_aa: CASSIDLGVLYEQYF
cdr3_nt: TGTGCCAGTAGTATAGATCTTGGCGTTCTCTACGAGCAGTACTTC

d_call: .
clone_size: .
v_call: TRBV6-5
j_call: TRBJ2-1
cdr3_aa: CASSPANNEQFF
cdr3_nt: TGTGCCAGCAGTCCTGCCAACAATGAGCAGTTCTTC

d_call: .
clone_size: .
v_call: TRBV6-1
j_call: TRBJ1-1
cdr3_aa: CASSEARANTEAFF
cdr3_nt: TGTGCCAGCAGTGAAGCGAGGGCGAACACTGAAGCTTTCTTT

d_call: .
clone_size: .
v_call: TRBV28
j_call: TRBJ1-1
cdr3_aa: CASTSGQMNTEAFF
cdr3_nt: TGTGCCAGCACCTCGGGGCAGATGAACACTGAAGCTTTCTTT

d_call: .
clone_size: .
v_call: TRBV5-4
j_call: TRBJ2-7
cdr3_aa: CASSSQGGARQNEQYF
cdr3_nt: TGTGCCAGCAGCTCACAGGGTGGGGCCAGGCAGAACGAGCAGTACTTC

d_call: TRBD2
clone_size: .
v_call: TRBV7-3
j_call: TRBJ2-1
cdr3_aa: CASNNRTSGNNEQFF
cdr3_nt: TGTGCCAGCAACAACCGGACTAGCGGGAACAATGAGCAGTTCTTC

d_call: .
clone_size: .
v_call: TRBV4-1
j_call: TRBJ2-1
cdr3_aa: CASSPDPLLAYFRDEQFF
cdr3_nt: TGCGCCAGCAGCCCCGACCCCCTCCTAGCGTACTTTAGGGATGAGCAGTTCTTC

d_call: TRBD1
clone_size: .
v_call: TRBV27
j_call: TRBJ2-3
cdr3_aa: CASSGIGTGREDTQYF
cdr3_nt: TGTGCCAGCAGTGGGATCGGGACAGGACGGGAGGATACGCAGTATTTT

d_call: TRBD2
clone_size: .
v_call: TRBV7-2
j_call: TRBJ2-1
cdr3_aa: CASSPGLADHSYNEQFF
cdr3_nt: TGTGCCAGCAGCCCCGGACTAGCGGACCACTCCTACAATGAGCAGTTCTTC

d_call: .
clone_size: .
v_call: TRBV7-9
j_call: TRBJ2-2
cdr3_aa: CANLQPASSGGELFF
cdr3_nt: TGTGCCAACCTTCAACCGGCTAGCTCGGGCGGGGAGCTGTTTTTT

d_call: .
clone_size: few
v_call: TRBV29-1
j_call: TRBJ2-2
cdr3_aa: CSVVTEGTGELFF
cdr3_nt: TGCAGCGTTGTTACCGAGGGCACCGGGGAGCTGTTTTTT

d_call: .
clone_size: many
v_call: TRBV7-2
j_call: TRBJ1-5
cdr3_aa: CASSLLSGLGQPQHF
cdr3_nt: TGTGCCAGCAGCTTATTGTCGGGACTGGGCCAGCCCCAGCATTTT